This T cell receptor beta chain was documented in a study of CD8+ T cells in alopecia areata. cDNA serving as the sequencing template came from extracted, reverse transcribed RNA. The assay was immunoSEQ multiplex PCR, and TCRdb's table has in-frame clones only and misses some. Altogether tens of thousands of clones are present, 51% being singletons, with the ten largest covering approximately 5.3%. This CDR3 has 14 residues. Between the trimmed V and J ends, which lost 3 bases and 3 bases, there was a span of 9 bases. Germline lookup yields CDR1 SQVTM and CDR2 ANQGSEA. The TCR comes from a human donor with alopecia areata. This chain links TRBV29-1 with TRBJ2-6; D is perhaps TRBD2 (6 bases). Sequenced sample: NKG2D-high CD8+ T cells sorted from blood. The CDR3 DNA reads TGCAGCGTTGAGGAGGGTAATGGGGCCAACGTCCTGACTTTC. Amino acids: CSVEEGNGANVLTF.